Listed below are T cell receptor beta chains from one sample, sequenced in a study of cytomegalovirus exposure and HLA in healthy donors. The method was immunoSEQ multiplex PCR; TCRdb's version includes in-frame clones alone and lacks a portion of them. This sample has about 130,000 clones, with more than 95% found just once. Sequencing was performed on PBMCs. Source of these receptors: a man between 18 and 29 years old in good health and CMV-seronegative. CDR3s include the opening cysteine and the closing phenylalanine or tryptophan. D genes are given only for firm matches. Clone sizes are given selectively: once, few, many, or a class where the clone is expanded.

clone size	V gene	J gene	D gene	CDR3 DNA	CDR3 protein
once	TRBV19	TRBJ1-4	TRBD1	TGTGCCAGCTCGGACAGGAGTGCAACTAATGAAAAACTGTTTTTT	CASSDRSATNEKLFF
once	TRBV6-5	TRBJ1-2	TRBD1	TGTGCCAGCAGTTACCCCGGGACAGGACAGGGTGGCTACACCTTC	CASSYPGTGQGGYTF
-	TRBV5-5	TRBJ2-7	TRBD2	TGTGCCAGCAGCTTGAAACCGGGACTAGCGGGAGGGCCCCACGAGCAGTACTTC	CASSLKPGLAGGPHEQYF
-	TRBV28	TRBJ2-4	-	TGTGCCAGCAGGAATCAGGGGATTCAAAACATTCAGTACTTC	CASRNQGIQNIQYF
-	TRBV7-9	TRBJ2-7	TRBD1	TGTGCCAGCAGCGTCGCGACAGGGATCTACGAGCAGTACTTC	CASSVATGIYEQYF
-	TRBV28	TRBJ2-2	TRBD2	TGTGCCAGCAGTTCCCCCCTCTTGCGGGAGTCCGCCGGGGAGCTGTTTTTT	CASSSPLLRESAGELFF
once	TRBV14	TRBJ2-1	TRBD2	TGTGCCAGCAGCCATACTAGCGGTACCATGAATGAGCAGTTCTTC	CASSHTSGTMNEQFF
-	TRBV28	TRBJ2-1	-	TGTGCCAGCAGTTCTCGGGAAAACGTTATCGACAATGAGCAGTTCTTC	CASSSRENVIDNEQFF
-	TRBV6-4	TRBJ2-1	TRBD2	TGTGCCAGCAGCAGCCAGAGACTAGCGGGAGACTATGAGCAGTTCTTC	CASSSQRLAGDYEQFF
-	TRBV6-1	TRBJ2-7	TRBD1	TGTGCCACAAACCCCGGGACAGGGGGCTACGAGCAGTACTTC	CATNPGTGGYEQYF
-	TRBV28	TRBJ2-7	-	TGTGCCAGCAGTCGGTCCTCCGAGCAGTACTTC	CASSRSSEQYF
-	TRBV7-3	TRBJ2-1	TRBD2	TGTGCCAGCAGCTCGCTAGCGGGAGGTGAGCAGTTCTTC	CASSSLAGGEQFF
-	TRBV5-4	TRBJ2-3	TRBD2	TGTGCCAGCAGCTTTAGCGGGAGGGTGGTAGATACGCAGTATTTT	CASSFSGRVVDTQYF
few	TRBV5-8	TRBJ1-2	TRBD1	TGTGCCAGCACCCGGGGGACAGGGATTTATGGCTACACCTTC	CASTRGTGIYGYTF
-	TRBV7-6	TRBJ1-1	-	TGTGCCAGCAGGAAGATCGGGTTAGGAAAAGGCACTGAAGCTTTCTTT	CASRKIGLGKGTEAFF
-	TRBV5-1	TRBJ2-7	-	TGCGCCAGCAGCGAACAGGGTTACGAGCAGTACTTC	CASSEQGYEQYF
-	TRBV7-9	TRBJ1-4	-	TGTGCCAGCAGCCCCCGGGGGGGGGCAACTAATGAAAAACTGTTTTTT	CASSPRGGATNEKLFF
-	TRBV30	TRBJ2-5	TRBD1	TGTGCCCACGGGACAGGGAGAGACCAAGAGACCCAGTACTTC	CAHGTGRDQETQYF
once	TRBV7-2	TRBJ2-7	-	TGTGCCAGCAGCTTATCCAGTAGAGGGTTGGGCGAGCAGTACTTC	CASSLSSRGLGEQYF
few	TRBV25-1	TRBJ2-7	TRBD1	TGTGCCAGCAGTGATCAGGGGGTTGAGCAGTACTTC	CASSDQGVEQYF
-	TRBV5-1	TRBJ1-1	TRBD1	TGCGCCAGCCGGATACAGGGGGCCACTGAAGCTTTCTTT	CASRIQGATEAFF
once	TRBV5-4	TRBJ2-3	TRBD1	TGTGCCAGCAGCTTGGGTCTGGGACAGGGGTCCACAGATACGCAGTATTTT	CASSLGLGQGSTDTQYF
-	TRBV28	TRBJ1-5	-	TGTGCCAGCAGTTCTCCGGACAGCAGGAATCAGCCCCAGCATTTT	CASSSPDSRNQPQHF
-	TRBV7-8	TRBJ2-1	TRBD2	TGTGCCAGCAGGAGTAGCGGGTCTAGCCTCAATGAGCAGTTCTTC	CASRSSGSSLNEQFF
-	TRBV2	TRBJ1-1	-	TGTGCCAGCAGTTCTGGACAGAACACTGAAGCTTTCTTT	CASSSGQNTEAFF
-	TRBV9	TRBJ1-2	-	TGTGCCAGCAGGAGTAGAGCTCTCGGCTACACCTTC	CASRSRALGYTF
-	TRBV27	TRBJ2-7	TRBD2	TGTGCCAGCACGGGACTAGCGGACGAGCAGTACTTC	CASTGLADEQYF
-	TRBV2	TRBJ2-7	-	TGTGCCAGCAGGGACTACAGGGGGGGCGAGCAGTACTTC	CASRDYRGGEQYF